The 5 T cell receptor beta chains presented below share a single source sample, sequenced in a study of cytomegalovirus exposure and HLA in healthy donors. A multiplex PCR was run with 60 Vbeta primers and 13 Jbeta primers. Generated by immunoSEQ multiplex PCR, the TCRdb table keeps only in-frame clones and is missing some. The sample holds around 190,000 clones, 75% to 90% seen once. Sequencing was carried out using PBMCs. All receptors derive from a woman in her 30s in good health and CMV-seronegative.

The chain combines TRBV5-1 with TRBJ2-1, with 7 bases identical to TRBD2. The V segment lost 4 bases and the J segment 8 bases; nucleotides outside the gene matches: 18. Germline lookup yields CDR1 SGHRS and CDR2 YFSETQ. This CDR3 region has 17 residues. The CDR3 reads CASSPARASGLVDEQFF. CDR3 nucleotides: TGCGCCAGCAGCCCGGCCAGGGCTAGCGGTTTGGTGGATGAGCAGTTCTTC.

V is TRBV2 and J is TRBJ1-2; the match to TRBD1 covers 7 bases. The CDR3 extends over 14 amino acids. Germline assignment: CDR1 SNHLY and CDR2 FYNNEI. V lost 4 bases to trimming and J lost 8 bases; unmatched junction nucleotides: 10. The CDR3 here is CASSGRGGQYGYTF. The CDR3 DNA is TGTGCCAGCAGTGGGCGGGGGGGACAGTACGGCTACACCTTC. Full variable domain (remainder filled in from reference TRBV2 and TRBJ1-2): EPEVTQTPSHQVTQMGQEVILRCVPISNHLYFYWYRQILGQKVEFLVSFYNNEISEKSEIFDDQFSVERPDGSNFTLKIRSTKLEDSAMYFCASSGRGGQYGYTFGSGTRLTVV.

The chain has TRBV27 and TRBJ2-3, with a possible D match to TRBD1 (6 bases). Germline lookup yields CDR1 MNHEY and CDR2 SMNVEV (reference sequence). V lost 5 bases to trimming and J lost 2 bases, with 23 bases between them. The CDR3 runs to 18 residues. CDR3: CASSRDPGHEAVTDTQYF. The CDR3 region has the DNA TGTGCCAGCAGTAGAGACCCGGGACATGAGGCGGTCACAGATACGCAGTATTTT.

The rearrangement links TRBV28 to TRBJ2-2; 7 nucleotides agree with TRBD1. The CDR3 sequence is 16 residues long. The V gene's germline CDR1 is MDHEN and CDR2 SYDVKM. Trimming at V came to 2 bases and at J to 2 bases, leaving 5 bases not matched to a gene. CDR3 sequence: CASSLRGQENTGELFF. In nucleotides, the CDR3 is TGTGCCAGCAGTTTAAGAGGACAGGAAAACACCGGGGAGCTGTTTTTT.

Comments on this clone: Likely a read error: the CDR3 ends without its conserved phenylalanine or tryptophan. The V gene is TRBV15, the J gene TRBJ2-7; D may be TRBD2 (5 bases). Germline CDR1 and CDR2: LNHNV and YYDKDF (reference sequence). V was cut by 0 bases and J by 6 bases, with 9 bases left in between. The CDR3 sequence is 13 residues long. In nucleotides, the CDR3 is TGTGCCACCAGCAGAGATCAAGAGGGCGAGCAGTACCTC. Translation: CATSRDQEGEQYL.